This TCR beta chain was obtained from a study of T cells in Graves' hyperthyroidism and ophthalmopathy. Regarding the study as a whole: Blood also showed most of the thyroid clonotypes that were expanded above 0.001. Ophthalmopathy prediction by the model preceded onset by a median approximately 6.9 months.

TCR beta CDR3 sequences were amplified from RNA transcripts. First-round RT-PCR targeting the TCR CDR3 was performed with the HTBI primer set. TCRdb reprocessed the multiplex PCR reads via MiXCR and lists one record per CDR3 protein. The table records a few hundred thousand distinct CDR3 sequences, more than 15% of them present only once. Points on this clonotype: What it binds is not known.

CDR3 size: 16 residues. The junction had 10 bases not matched to a gene; V was cut back by 4 bases and J by 8 bases. The germline gives CDR1 MNHGY, CDR2 SVAAGI. PBMCs were obtained from 10 ml fresh peripheral blood. This chain joins TRBV6-9 and TRBJ1-6; TRBD1 agrees at 8 bases. The sample consisted of blood. The TCR originated in a woman in her thirties or forties with Graves' ophthalmopathy. CDR3 nucleotide sequence: TGTGCCAGCAGTTCCCTACCAGGGACAGGAGATTCACCCCTCCACTTT. It yields the protein CASSSLPGTGDSPLHF.